These 25 T cell receptor beta chains were sequenced from one sample in a study of identical twins listed by TCRdb under 2016. The library was built by means of 5' RACE. The sequencer was an Illumina HiSeq 2000. TCRdb reprocessing: public reads trimmed at Q25 with fastp, clones called with MiXCR, in-frame beta chains kept. Each entry is one CDR3 protein sequence, shown with its most common DNA and genes. For this sample there are approximately 600,000 distinct CDR3 sequences; roughly 7.1% appear just once. The ten largest make up roughly 1.6% of the sample. This sample was also put to use in a study of yellow fever vaccine responses in identical twins.

The sample taken for sequencing was PBMCs. All receptors come from a woman between 18 and 29 years old in good health.

In its sample, this clonotype was seen many times. The chain links TRBV15 to TRBJ1-2; no clear D. The V end was cut by 1 base, the J end by 6 bases, with 12 bases between. The V gene's germline CDR1 is LNHNV and CDR2 YYDKDF (reference sequence). The CDR3 totals 14 residues. The chain's CDR3 is CATSRARTADGYTF. DNA of the CDR3: TGTGCCACCAGCAGAGCCCGGACCGCCGATGGCTACACCTTC.

For the CDR3, the DNA is TGTGCCAGCAGCCACCTTTATCAGGGGGCGCGCAATGAGCAGTTCTTC. Protein sequence: CASSHLYQGARNEQFF. J is TRBJ2-1 and V is TRBV14; 8 nucleotides agree with TRBD1. The CDR3 has 16 residues. The V and J ends lost 3 bases and 6 bases, in that order; junction bases with no gene match: 10. The germline CDR1 and CDR2 sequences are SGHDN and FVKESK. Drawing the rest from reference TRBV14 and TRBJ2-1, the complete variable domain is EAGVTQFPSHSVIEKGQTVTLRCDPISGHDNLYWYRRVMGKEIKFLLHFVKESKQDESGMPNNRFLAERTGGTYSTLKVQPAELEDSGVYFCASSHLYQGARNEQFFGPGTRLTVL.

This clonotype was found many times. The chain employs TRBV4-1 and TRBJ2-1, with D possibly being TRBD2 (5 bases). CDR1 is MGHRA and CDR2 is YSYEKL in the germline V gene. The CDR3 runs 17 residues. The ends were cut back, 4 bases at V and 0 bases at J, with 16 bases in the middle. CDR3 nucleotides: TGCGCCAGCAGCCCACCCGGCCGGAGGAGCTCCTACAATGAGCAGTTCTTC. As protein: CASSPPGRRSSYNEQFF.

This clonotype has at least ten counts. The chain carries TRBV7-9 and TRBJ1-4; a possible D gene is TRBD1 (5 bases). CDR1 and CDR2 from the germline V gene are SEHNR and FQNEAQ (reference sequence). CDR3 length equals 15 residues. The V end was cut by 5 bases, the J end by 5 bases, with 15 bases between. The CDR3 bases are TGTGCCAGCAGCCCAGGGCCAGGCTTAAATGAAAAACTGTTTTTT. Its protein product is CASSPGPGLNEKLFF. Full variable domain (outside the CDR3, taken from reference TRBV7-9 and TRBJ1-4): DTGVSQNPRHKITKRGQNVTFRCDPISEHNRLYWYRQTLGQGPEFLTYFQNEAQLEKSRLLSDRFSAERPKGSFSTLEIQRTEQGDSAMYLCASSPGPGLNEKLFFGSGTQLSVL.

This clonotype turned up a few times. The chain has TRBV11-2 and TRBJ2-7; 12 bases agree with TRBD2. V gave up 1 base and J gave up 6 bases; unmatched junction bases: 10. The V gene's germline CDR1 is SGHAT and CDR2 FQNNGV. The CDR3 contains 17 residues. The CDR3 DNA is TGTGCCAGCAGCTTAGGGACTAGCGGGACCTCCCGGTTCGAGCAGTACTTC. Its protein is CASSLGTSGTSRFEQYF.

The table lists this clonotype with a few counts. This chain joins TRBV7-9 and TRBJ2-1; D gene uncertain. The germline CDR1 and CDR2 sequences are SEHNR and FQNEAQ (reference sequence). This CDR3 has 12 residues. V was shortened by 7 bases and J by 8 bases, with 12 bases between the two germline ends. The CDR3: CASIEPQDEQFF. DNA for the CDR3: TGTGCCAGCATCGAACCCCAGGATGAGCAGTTCTTC.

This chain uses TRBV18 with TRBJ1-3; D unclear. CDR1 KGHSH and CDR2 LQKENI come from the germline V gene. V lost 3 bases and J 0 bases, leaving 9 bases between the germline ends. CDR3 length: 15 amino acids. CDR3 residues: CASSPGPYSGNTIYF. The CDR3 bases are TGTGCCAGCTCACCTGGGCCATACTCTGGAAACACCATATATTTT.

The CDR3 region has the DNA TGTGCCAGCAGCCAGACTAGTTCCGGGGAGCTGTTTTTT. The encoded protein is CASSQTSSGELFF. The chain carries TRBV11-2 and TRBJ2-2; D might be TRBD2 (6 bases). This CDR3 is 13 amino acids long. Germline loops: CDR1 SGHAT, CDR2 FQNNGV. Trimming cost V 5 bases and J 6 bases, with 10 bases left between them.

This clonotype was detected a few times. The chain couples TRBV7-3 to TRBJ2-3; D perhaps matches TRBD2 (5 bases). There are 15 residues in the CDR3. Germline CDR1 and CDR2: SGHTA and FQGTGA. V was clipped by 3 bases and J by 4 bases, with 14 bases between them. For the CDR3, the DNA is TGTGCCAGCAGCTTCGCGGGTAGCGCCGCAGATACGCAGTATTTT. It specifies CASSFAGSAADTQYF.

This clonotype was counted ten times or more. The chain has TRBV5-1 and TRBJ2-1, with D maybe TRBD1 (5 bases). CDR1 is SGHRS, CDR2 YFSETQ, per germline. Trimming removed 0 bases from V and 4 bases from J, with 8 bases in between. The length of the CDR3 is 14 residues. This CDR3 is CASSLVTEYNEQFF. The CDR3 nucleotides read TGCGCCAGCAGCTTGGTGACAGAATACAATGAGCAGTTCTTC.

This clonotype was detected only a few times. The genes are TRBV12-3 or TRBV12-4 and TRBJ1-1; D is uncertain. CDR3 size: 14 residues. Trimming left V 1 base short and J 4 bases short, with 10 bases between. The CDR3 DNA sequence: TGTGCCAGCAGTTTAGGTCCCTCGACCACTGAAGCTTTCTTT. Translation gives CASSLGPSTTEAFF.

This rearrangement joins TRBV5-6 to TRBJ2-7; D might be TRBD1 (6 bases). The V gene lost 7 bases and the J gene lost 2 bases, with 16 bases spanning the gap. Germline CDR1 and CDR2: SGHDT and YYEEEE. The CDR3 contains 14 residues. CDR3 in amino acids: CASGNDRHTYEQYF. CDR3 coding DNA: TGTGCCAGCGGCAACGACAGGCACACCTACGAGCAGTACTTC. Filled out from reference TRBV5-6 and TRBJ2-7, the complete variable domain reads DAGVTQSPTHLIKTRGQQVTLRCSPKSGHDTVSWYQQALGQGPQFIFQYYEEEERQRGNFPDRFSGHQFPNYSSELNVNALLLGDSALYLCASGNDRHTYEQYFGPGTRLTVT.

This clonotype has more than one count but fewer than ten. The rearrangement uses TRBV6-4 and TRBJ1-6; D uncertain. CDR3 length: 15 amino acids. The V and J ends lost 3 bases and 7 bases respectively, with 13 bases between them. The V gene's germline CDR1 is MRHNA and CDR2 SNTAGT. Here the CDR3 reads CASSEWWGSNSPLHF. The CDR3 DNA sequence: TGTGCCAGCAGTGAATGGTGGGGATCAAATTCACCCCTCCACTTT.

This clonotype showed up many times. The V and J genes are TRBV4-1 and TRBJ1-2; possible D gene TRBD1, 5 bases. Germline values: CDR1 MGHRA, CDR2 YSYEKL. V lost 0 bases and J lost 1, with 12 bases in between. The CDR3 has 16 residues. CDR3 sequence (DNA): TGCGCCAGCAGCCAAGATCAGGGAACCTTTAACTATGGCTACACCTTC. Translating it yields CASSQDQGTFNYGYTF.

This clonotype was picked up a small number of times. The chain employs TRBV11-2 and TRBJ2-3, with no clear D. The CDR3 extends over 19 amino acids. Trimming took off 5 bases at V and 0 bases at J, with 24 bases between the two ends. Germline V gene data show CDR1 as SGHAT and CDR2 as FQNNGV. The CDR3 reads CASSPLYLSRSTSTDTQYF. In nucleotides, the CDR3 is TGTGCCAGCAGCCCTCTTTATCTCTCACGATCTACTAGCACAGATACGCAGTATTTT.

This clonotype was detected ten times or more. The chain has TRBV3-1 and TRBJ2-7; 11 nucleotides match TRBD2. Germline trimming cut 5 bases from V and 1 base from J; bases unmatched to any gene: 4. CDR3 length: 15 residues. The germline V gene has CDR1 LGHDT and CDR2 YNNKEL (reference sequence). CDR3 sequence reads: CASSEGLAVSYEQYF. The CDR3 DNA reads as TGTGCCAGCAGCGAGGGACTAGCGGTATCCTACGAGCAGTACTTC.

This clonotype was seen a few times. V and J are TRBV2 and TRBJ2-6; a possible D gene is TRBD2 (6 bases). V lost 6 bases to trimming and J lost 0 bases, with 12 bases between them. CDR1 SNHLY and CDR2 FYNNEI come from the germline V gene. The CDR3 totals 16 residues. The CDR3 loop is CASSWAGNSGANVLTF. Here the CDR3 DNA reads TGTGCCAGCAGCTGGGCGGGAAACTCTGGGGCCAACGTCCTGACTTTC. The variable domain in full, completed from reference TRBV2 and TRBJ2-6, reads EPEVTQTPSHQVTQMGQEVILRCVPISNHLYFYWYRQILGQKVEFLVSFYNNEISEKSEIFDDQFSVERPDGSNFTLKIRSTKLEDSAMYFCASSWAGNSGANVLTFGAGSRLTVL.

This clonotype has ten or more counts. V and J are TRBV29-1 and TRBJ1-5, with D tentatively TRBD1 (6 bases). The V end was cut by 6 bases, the J end by 2 bases, with 11 bases between. Looked up from germline, CDR1 is SQVTM and CDR2 is ANQGSEA. The CDR3 is made up of 13 amino acids. The CDR3 DNA is TGCAGCGTCTGGGAGGGGGGCAATCAGCCCCAGCATTTT. This sequence encodes CSVWEGGNQPQHF.

The rearrangement joins TRBV18 to TRBJ2-3; 7 bases agree with TRBD1. The CDR3 length is 13 residues. CDR1 and CDR2 (germline): KGHSH, LQKENI. The V gene end was trimmed by 4 bases and the J gene end by 6 bases; junction bases not matched to a gene: 4. The CDR3 loop is CASSLTGKDTQYF. DNA for the CDR3: TGTGCCAGCTCACTGACAGGGAAGGATACGCAGTATTTT.

This clonotype was found a few times. This chain connects TRBV6-5 to TRBJ2-3, with 7 nucleotides matching TRBD1. Germline V gene data show CDR1 as MNHEY and CDR2 as SVGAGI. The CDR3 totals 16 residues. Germline trimming cut 2 bases from V and 6 bases from J; bases unmatched to any gene: 11. DNA of the CDR3: TGTGCCAGCAGTTACCGGCGACAGGGTGGGGTGGATACGCAGTATTTT. Translating gives CASSYRRQGGVDTQYF.

The chain is built from TRBV10-3 and TRBJ1-1; D unresolved. CDR3 length: 12 residues. The V and J ends lost 7 bases and 0 bases respectively, with 6 bases between them. Looked up from germline, CDR1 is ENHRY and CDR2 is SYGVKD. CDR3 loop: CAIKELNTEAFF. In DNA, the CDR3 is TGTGCCATCAAAGAGCTGAACACTGAAGCTTTCTTT.

The chain employs TRBV2 and TRBJ2-1, with 14 nucleotides matching TRBD2. The junction had 18 bases not matched to a gene; V was cut back by 11 bases and J by 6 bases. This CDR3 region has 18 residues. Germline lookup yields CDR1 SNHLY and CDR2 FYNNEI. The CDR3 loop reads CAFSLIWGLAGDANEQFF. In DNA form, the CDR3 reads TGTGCCTTCAGTTTAATATGGGGACTAGCGGGAGATGCCAATGAGCAGTTCTTC. Filled out from reference TRBV2 and TRBJ2-1, the complete variable domain reads EPEVTQTPSHQVTQMGQEVILRCVPISNHLYFYWYRQILGQKVEFLVSFYNNEISEKSEIFDDQFSVERPDGSNFTLKIRSTKLEDSAMYFCAFSLIWGLAGDANEQFFGPGTRLTVL.

CDR3 in amino acids: CASRNPGQLYNEQFF. The DNA for the CDR3 is TGTGCCAGCAGAAATCCGGGACAGCTATACAATGAGCAGTTCTTC. The rearrangement joins TRBV11-2 to TRBJ2-1, with TRBD1 matching over 7 bases. CDR3 length: 15 amino acids. The V gene's germline CDR1 is SGHAT and CDR2 FQNNGV. J was trimmed by 4 bases and V by 6 bases; bases with no gene match: 9.

The chain recombines TRBV27 with TRBJ2-7; D ambiguous. The V gene lost 8 bases and the J gene lost 3 bases, with 8 bases spanning the gap. CDR3 length equals 11 residues. Germline values: CDR1 MNHEY, CDR2 SMNVEV (reference sequence). The CDR3 DNA sequence: TGTGCCAGCGGGATCCTCTACGAGCAGTACTTC. Translating gives CASGILYEQYF.

This clonotype was seen repeatedly, ten times or more. This chain links TRBV7-9 with TRBJ1-1; TRBD1 might be the D (6 bases). V was cut by 4 bases and J by 4 bases, with 13 bases left in between. Germline values: CDR1 SEHNR, CDR2 FQNEAQ (reference sequence). The CDR3 has 14 amino acids. The CDR3 loop reads CASSSRGRTTEAFF. The CDR3, as DNA: TGTGCCAGCAGCTCCCGGGGGCGCACCACTGAAGCTTTCTTT.